These 25 T cell receptor beta chains originate from one sample sequenced in a study of blood T cell repertoires in COVID-19. Assay: immunoSEQ multiplex PCR; the TCRdb copy retains only in-frame clones and omits some. The sample records nearly 350,000 clones, 88% being singletons. The specimen sequenced was peripheral blood. Source of these receptors: a woman between 70 and 85 years old with COVID-19, enrolled during active disease.

The J gene is TRBJ1-3, the V gene TRBV9; D is unclear. This CDR3 has 15 residues. Deletions cut 1 base from V and 3 bases from J, with 11 bases between. Germline assignment: CDR1 SGDLS and CDR2 YYNGEE. In DNA form, the CDR3 reads TGTGCCAGCAGCGTAAGTGGAGCAGTTGGAAACACCATATATTTT. This sequence encodes CASSVSGAVGNTIYF.

The chain has TRBV11-2 and TRBJ1-1; the D is unclear. CDR1 and CDR2 from the germline V gene are SGHAT and FQNNGV. The CDR3 is 13 amino acids. V was shortened by 2 bases and J by 7 bases, with 11 bases between the two germline ends. CDR3 sequence reads: CASSLRQASEAFF. DNA for the CDR3: TGTGCCAGCAGCTTAAGGCAGGCGAGTGAAGCTTTCTTT.

V is TRBV5-4 and J is TRBJ2-2; 7 bases line up with TRBD2. The V gene end was trimmed by 1 base and the J gene end by 3 bases; junction bases not matched to a gene: 3. From germline, CDR1 is SGHNT and CDR2 YYREEE (reference sequence). CDR3 length: 15 amino acids. CDR3 sequence reads: CASSLRGVHTGELFF. The CDR3 region has the DNA TGTGCCAGCAGCTTGCGGGGGGTGCACACCGGGGAGCTGTTTTTT.

The gene calls are TRBV27 and TRBJ2-5, with D unresolved. This CDR3 comprises 14 residues. V was pared by 5 bases and J by 1 base, with 11 bases between. Germline V gives CDR1 MNHEY, CDR2 SMNVEV (reference sequence). CDR3 in DNA: TGTGCCAGCAGTCCTAGACTGGGCCAAGAGACCCAGTACTTC. Encoded protein: CASSPRLGQETQYF.

The rearrangement joins TRBV28 to TRBJ1-1; 7 nucleotides line up with TRBD1. CDR1 and CDR2 from the germline V gene are MDHEN and SYDVKM. This CDR3 is 13 amino acids long. The trim removed 6 bases at V and 5 bases at J, leaving 6 bases unmatched. For the CDR3, the DNA is TGTGCCAGCAGATCGGGACAGAGGACTGAAGCTTTCTTT. Translated, it gives CASRSGQRTEAFF. Full variable domain (rest looked up from reference TRBV28 and TRBJ1-1): DVKVTQSSRYLVKRTGEKVFLECVQDMDHENMFWYRQDPGLGLRLIYFSYDVKMKEKGDIPEGYSVSREKKERFSLILESASTNQTSMYLCASRSGQRTEAFFGQGTRLTVV.

This chain connects TRBV4-2 to TRBJ2-3; 8 nucleotides match TRBD2. Unmatched junction bases numbered 8, after V lost 4 bases and J lost 2 bases. Germline assignment: CDR1 LGHNA and CDR2 YNFKEQ. This CDR3 contains 16 residues. The CDR3 region has the DNA TGTGCCAGCAGCCCGGGTGGAGCGGGGGACACAGATACGCAGTATTTT. It yields the protein CASSPGGAGDTDTQYF.

The chain combines TRBV12-2 with TRBJ1-3; TRBD1, the table's D call, lacks a check against the DNA. TRBV12-2 is deemed a pseudogene. The CDR3 contains 17 residues. Here the CDR3 DNA reads TGTGCAAGTCGCTTAGTAGCAACAGGCCGCTCTGGAAACACCATATATTTT. Translation gives CASRLVATGRSGNTIYF.

The chain links TRBV28 to TRBJ2-1, with TRBD2 matching over 11 bases. V was pared by 6 bases and J by 3 bases, with 7 bases of the junction left unmatched. This CDR3 spans 16 amino acids. Germline V gene sequence: CDR1 MDHEN, CDR2 SYDVKM. The CDR3 is CASSPIAGGNYNEQFF. As DNA, the CDR3 is TGTGCCAGCAGCCCTATAGCGGGGGGGAACTACAATGAGCAGTTCTTC.

The V and J genes are TRBV5-1 and TRBJ1-4; TRBD1 matches 8 bases. Germline loops: CDR1 SGHRS, CDR2 YFSETQ. Trimming cost V 4 bases and J 0 bases; bases outside gene matches: 2. This CDR3 is built from 15 residues. The CDR3 sequence: CASSRGQATNEKLFF. The CDR3, as DNA: TGCGCCAGCAGCCGGGGACAGGCAACTAATGAAAAACTGTTTTTT.

The chain links TRBV10-1 to TRBJ1-1, with D unclear. Looked up from germline, CDR1 is WNHNN and CDR2 is SYGVQD (reference sequence). V was clipped by 6 bases and J by 1 base, with 12 bases between them. The CDR3 is made up of 14 amino acids. CDR3 nucleotides: TGCGCCAGCAGCGAAGGAGCTCCGAACACTGAAGCTTTCTTT. Amino acid sequence: CASSEGAPNTEAFF.

V usage is TRBV5-4 and J usage is TRBJ2-1, with 7 positions matching TRBD2. The CDR3 is 19 amino acids. In germline, CDR1 is SGHNT, CDR2 YYREEE (reference sequence). Germline trimming cut 0 bases from V and 0 bases from J; bases unmatched to any gene: 12. CDR3 loop: CASSLALLAVPSSYNEQFF. The CDR3 DNA reads TGTGCCAGCAGCTTGGCACTTCTAGCGGTCCCGAGCTCCTACAATGAGCAGTTCTTC.

The V call is TRBV7-6, the J call TRBJ2-7; 9 bases match TRBD1. Germline-derived CDR1 and CDR2 are SGHVS and FNYEAQ. Losses at the gene ends were 3 bases for V and 3 bases for J; bases not matched to a gene: 3. There are 14 residues in the CDR3. The CDR3 DNA follows: TGTGCCAGCAGCTTGGTGACAGGGGGCTACGAGCAGTACTTC. This gives the protein CASSLVTGGYEQYF.

J is TRBJ1-5 and V is TRBV4-1; D remains ambiguous. CDR1 and CDR2 from the germline V gene are MGHRA and YSYEKL. The V gene lost 1 base and the J gene lost 0 bases, with 7 bases spanning the gap. CDR3 size: 15 residues. The CDR3: CASSQGRDSNQPQHF. DNA of the CDR3: TGCGCCAGCAGCCAAGGGCGGGATAGCAATCAGCCCCAGCATTTT.

V and J are TRBV12-5 and TRBJ2-7; no firm D call. The V end lost 1 base, the J end lost 4 bases, and 8 bases lay between the germline ends. In germline, CDR1 is LGHNT, CDR2 FRNRAP. The CDR3 is 13 amino acids. The CDR3 coding sequence is TGTGCTAGTGGTTTGGCCCCGGTGTACGAGCAGTACTTC. Translating it yields CASGLAPVYEQYF. Full variable domain (rest looked up from reference TRBV12-5 and TRBJ2-7): DARVTQTPRHKVTEMGQEVTMRCQPILGHNTVFWYRQTMMQGLELLAYFRNRAPLDDSGMPKDRFSAEMPDATLATLKIQPSEPRDSAVYFCASGLAPVYEQYFGPGTRLTVT.

The table lists this clone with a few counts. This rearrangement joins TRBV4-3 to TRBJ1-1; TRBD1 might be the D (5 bases). Germline V gene sequence: CDR1 LGHNA, CDR2 YSLEER. V gave up 0 bases and J gave up 9 bases, with 17 bases separating them. The CDR3 loop spans 15 amino acids. CDR3 coding DNA: TGCGCCAGCAGCCAAGATGCGGGGGAAAACTATAAAGCTTTCTTT. Amino acids: CASSQDAGENYKAFF.

The chain combines TRBV3-1 (or the pseudogene TRBV3-2) with TRBJ2-4, with 8 bases identical to TRBD1. CDR1 LGHDT and CDR2 YNNKEL come from the germline V gene (reference sequence). The V gene end was trimmed by 8 bases and the J gene end by 7 bases; junction bases not matched to a gene: 7. This CDR3 is 13 amino acids long. In DNA form, the CDR3 reads TGTGCCAGCCAAGACAGGGGCAGCAACATTCAGTACTTC. It is translated as CASQDRGSNIQYF.

J is TRBJ2-2 and V is TRBV4-3, with TRBD2 matching over 9 bases. Germline CDR1 reads LGHNA; CDR2 reads YSLEER. This CDR3 is built from 15 residues. Trimming removed 2 bases from V and 7 bases from J; junction bases left unmatched: 5. Written as DNA, the CDR3 is TGCGCCAGCAGCCAACTGGGGACTAGCCACGGGGAGCTGTTTTTT. This translates into CASSQLGTSHGELFF.

The chain combines TRBV18 with TRBJ2-4; TRBD1 matches 7 bases. The CDR3 totals 13 residues. CDR1 KGHSH and CDR2 LQKENI come from the germline V gene. With V trimmed by 2 bases and J by 11 bases, 6 bases remained unmatched. The CDR3, as DNA: TGTGCCAGCTCACCAGACAGGGACAGTCTTCAGTACTTC. This sequence encodes CASSPDRDSLQYF.

The chain is built from TRBV4-2 and TRBJ1-1; D not certain. The V and J ends lost 1 base and 8 bases respectively, with 8 bases between them. The CDR3 sequence is 12 residues long. Germline CDR1 and CDR2: LGHNA and YNFKEQ. CDR3: CASSQGGQEAFF. In DNA form, the CDR3 reads TGTGCCAGCAGCCAAGGAGGGCAAGAAGCTTTCTTT.

The chain employs TRBV9 and TRBJ2-7, with TRBD1 matching over 8 bases. V shed 1 base and J 6 bases; nucleotides not matched to a gene: 6. The CDR3 length is 14 residues. Germline-derived CDR1 and CDR2 are SGDLS and YYNGEE. CDR3 sequence (DNA): TGTGCCAGCAGCGTACTCTCAGGGGGCAGCGAGCAGTACTTC. As protein: CASSVLSGGSEQYF.

The V gene is TRBV11-2, the J gene TRBJ2-7, with 7 positions matching TRBD1. This CDR3 has 15 amino acids. V lost 1 base to trimming and J lost 2 bases; unmatched junction nucleotides: 5. Germline loops: CDR1 SGHAT, CDR2 FQNNGV. This CDR3 is CASSLVGTEAYEQYF. DNA of the CDR3: TGTGCCAGCAGCTTAGTTGGGACAGAAGCCTACGAGCAGTACTTC.

The chain is built from TRBV18 and TRBJ1-1; TRBD1 matches 7 bases. This CDR3 spans 14 amino acids. Trimming at V came to 2 bases and at J to 4 bases, leaving 4 bases not matched to a gene. CDR1 is KGHSH and CDR2 is LQKENI in the germline V gene. CDR3 sequence: CASSPERDSTEAFF. In DNA, the CDR3 is TGTGCCAGCTCACCAGAAAGGGACAGCACTGAAGCTTTCTTT.

This chain connects TRBV6-5 to TRBJ2-7, with 9 bases fitting TRBD1. The germline V gene encodes CDR1 MNHEY and CDR2 SVGAGI. This CDR3 comprises 14 residues. V shed 6 bases, J shed 7 bases, and the junction held 10 bases outside the gene matches. The chain's CDR3 is CASRPGQGLWEQYF. CDR3 bases: TGTGCCAGCAGGCCGGGACAGGGTCTATGGGAGCAGTACTTC.

The CDR3 DNA sequence: TGTGCCAGCAGTTTGGAGACAGGGGTTTATCAGCCCCAGCATTTT. Its protein is CASSLETGVYQPQHF. This chain links TRBV28 with TRBJ1-5; 8 bases match TRBD1. The CDR3 is 15 residues long. The junction had 6 bases not matched to a gene; V was cut back by 3 bases and J by 5 bases. Germline V gene lookup returns CDR1 MDHEN and CDR2 SYDVKM.

The chain recombines TRBV11-2 with TRBJ1-4; no clear D gene. This CDR3 region has 14 residues. Germline V CDR1 and CDR2: SGHAT, FQNNGV. V was trimmed by 4 bases and J by 7 bases, leaving 13 bases between them. In DNA, the CDR3 is TGTGCCAGCAGCTCGAGTTTATGGGCTGAAAAACTGTTTTTT. Its translation is CASSSSLWAEKLFF. The whole variable domain, remainder taken from reference TRBV11-2 and TRBJ1-4, is EAGVAQSPRYKIIEKRQSVAFWCNPISGHATLYWYQQILGQGPKLLIQFQNNGVVDDSQLPKDRFSAERLKGVDSTLKIQPAKLEDSAVYLCASSSSLWAEKLFFGSGTQLSVL.